This section outlines one T cell receptor beta chain sequence together with its context. Its antigen is unidentified. These data belong to a study of graft-versus-host responses after intestinal transplantation. The CDR3 runs to 17 residues. V dropped 2 bases and J dropped 7; count of bases not matched to a gene: 12. Assay: immunoSEQ multiplex PCR; the TCRdb copy retains only in-frame clones and omits some. The repertoire holds about 94,000 clones, with around nine tenths as singletons. Sequenced material: unstimulated CD8+ T cells sorted from spleen or lymph node cells, taken before intestinal transplant. The clonotype originates from a human donor who received an intestinal transplant. This chain uses TRBV5-3 with TRBJ2-1; 10 nucleotides line up with TRBD2. TRBV5-3 is flagged as an ORF with uncertain function. The chain's CDR3 is CARSFVSGGTNRNEQFF. CDR3 nucleotide sequence: TGTGCCAGAAGCTTCGTTAGCGGGGGGACAAATCGAAATGAGCAGTTCTTC.